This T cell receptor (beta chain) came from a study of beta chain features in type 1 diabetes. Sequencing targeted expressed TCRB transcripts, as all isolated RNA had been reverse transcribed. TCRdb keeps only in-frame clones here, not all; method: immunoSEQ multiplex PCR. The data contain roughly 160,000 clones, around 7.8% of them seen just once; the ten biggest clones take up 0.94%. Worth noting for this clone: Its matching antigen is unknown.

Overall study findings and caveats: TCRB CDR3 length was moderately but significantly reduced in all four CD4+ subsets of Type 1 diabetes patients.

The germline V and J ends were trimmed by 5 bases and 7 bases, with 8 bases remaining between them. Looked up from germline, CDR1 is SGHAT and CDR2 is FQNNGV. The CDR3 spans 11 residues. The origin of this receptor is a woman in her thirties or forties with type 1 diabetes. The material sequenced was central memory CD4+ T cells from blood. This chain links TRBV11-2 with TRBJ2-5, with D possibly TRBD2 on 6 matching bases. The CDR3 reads CASSTGGTQYF. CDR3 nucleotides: TGTGCCAGCAGCACCGGGGGGACCCAGTACTTC.